This T cell receptor beta chain stems from a study of blood T cells in healthy people across ages. Comments on this clonotype: Its cognate antigen is unknown.

Each sample yielded at least 5 micrograms of PBMC total RNA. Primed by a sample-barcoded 5' primer and a J-beta primer mix, a second PCR proceeded for roughly 6 to 12 cycles. TCRdb analysed the 5' RACE reads with MiXCR anew, one entry per CDR3 protein. Among about a million distinct CDR3 sequences, just over 50% were seen once, and the ten largest hold 20% to 25%. The ends were cut back, 10 bases at V and 5 bases at J, with 15 bases in the middle. The germline V gene has CDR1 LNHNV and CDR2 YYDKDF (reference sequence). The CDR3 consists of 12 residues. Notes on the study in general: A roughly linear fall in TCR beta diversity per million T cells was seen with increasing age. In long-lived donors, naive CD4+ cell counts and diversity exceeded those of aged donors.

The genes are TRBV15 and TRBJ2-7; D gene ambiguous. This clonotype was obtained from a woman aged 60-75 years in good health. The sequenced sample consisted of blood. Here the CDR3 DNA reads TGTGCCATGGAGAAACGGTGCGACGAGCAGTACTTC. This codes for CAMEKRCDEQYF. The full variable domain, in which reference TRBV15 and TRBJ2-7 provide the parts outside the CDR3, is DAMVIQNPRYQVTQFGKPVTLSCSQTLNHNVMYWYQQKSSQAPKLLFHYYDKDFNNEADTPDNFQSRRPNTSFCFLDIRSPGLGDTAMYLCAMEKRCDEQYFGPGTRLTVT.